This T cell receptor (beta chain) was recovered during a study of shared clonotypes between healthy human individuals. General study points: The donor pool, a small one, limited the genetic and exposure-history diversity represented.

The protocol was immunoSEQ multiplex PCR, while the TCRdb copy is restricted to in-frame clones and leaves out a portion. The sample lists more than 2 million clones; roughly 94% were seen once. Details on this clone: The antigen is unknown.

CD45RO-negative CD8 cells positively selected for CCR7 made up the naive population, which excluded terminally differentiated effector memory CD45RA+ cells. Germline V lookup: CDR1 LNHNV, CDR2 YYDKDF (reference sequence). The CDR3 is 14 amino acids. V was cut by 0 bases and J by 3 bases, with 6 bases left in between. This clonotype was sampled from a man in his late teens or twenties in good health. This chain uses TRBV15 with TRBJ1-5; no clear D gene. What was sequenced was naive CD8+ T cells sorted from blood. In DNA, the CDR3 is TGTGCCACCAGCAGAGACACCACCAATCAGCCCCAGCATTTT. Its translation: CATSRDTTNQPQHF.